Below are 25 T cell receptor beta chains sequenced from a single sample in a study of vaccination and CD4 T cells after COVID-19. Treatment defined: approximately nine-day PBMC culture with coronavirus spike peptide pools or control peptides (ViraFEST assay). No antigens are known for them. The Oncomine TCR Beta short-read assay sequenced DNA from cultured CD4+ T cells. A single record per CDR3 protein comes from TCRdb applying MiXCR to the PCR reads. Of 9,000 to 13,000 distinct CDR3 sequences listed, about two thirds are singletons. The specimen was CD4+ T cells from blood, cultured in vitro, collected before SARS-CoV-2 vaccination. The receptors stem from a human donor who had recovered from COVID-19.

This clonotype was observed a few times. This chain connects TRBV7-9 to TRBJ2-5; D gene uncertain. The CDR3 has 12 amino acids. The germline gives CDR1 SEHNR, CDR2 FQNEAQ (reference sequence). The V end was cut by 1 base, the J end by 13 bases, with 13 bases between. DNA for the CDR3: TGTGCCAGCAGCTTAGGTCCTCATCTTCGGTACTTC. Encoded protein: CASSLGPHLRYF.

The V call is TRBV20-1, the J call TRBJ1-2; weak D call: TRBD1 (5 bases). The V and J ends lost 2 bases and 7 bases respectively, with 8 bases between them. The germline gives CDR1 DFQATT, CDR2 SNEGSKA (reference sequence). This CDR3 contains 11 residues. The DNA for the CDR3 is TGCAGTGCTAGAACGGGGCTTGGCTACACCTTC. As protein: CSARTGLGYTF.

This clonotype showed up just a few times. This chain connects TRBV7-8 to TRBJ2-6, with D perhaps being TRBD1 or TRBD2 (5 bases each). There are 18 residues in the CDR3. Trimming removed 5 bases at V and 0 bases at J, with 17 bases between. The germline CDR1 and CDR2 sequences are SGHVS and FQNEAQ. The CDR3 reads CASSVPGLDFSGANVLTF. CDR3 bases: TGTGCCAGCAGCGTCCCGGGGCTGGATTTCTCTGGGGCCAACGTCCTGACTTTC.

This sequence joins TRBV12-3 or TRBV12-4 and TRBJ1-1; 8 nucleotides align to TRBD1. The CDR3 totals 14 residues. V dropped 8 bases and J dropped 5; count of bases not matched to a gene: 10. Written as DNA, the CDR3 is TGTGCCAGCGGACAGGGCTACAGGGGTACTGAAGCTTTCTTT. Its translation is CASGQGYRGTEAFF.

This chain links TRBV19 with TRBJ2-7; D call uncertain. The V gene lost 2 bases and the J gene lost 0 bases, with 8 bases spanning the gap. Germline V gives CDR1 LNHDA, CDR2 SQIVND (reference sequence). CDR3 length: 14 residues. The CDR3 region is CASSISVNSYEQYF. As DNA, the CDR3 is TGTGCCAGTAGTATATCGGTCAACTCCTACGAGCAGTACTTC.

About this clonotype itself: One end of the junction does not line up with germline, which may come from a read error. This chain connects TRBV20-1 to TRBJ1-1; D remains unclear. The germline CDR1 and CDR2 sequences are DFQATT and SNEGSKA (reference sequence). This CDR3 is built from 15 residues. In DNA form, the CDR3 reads TGCAATGCTAGTTCCCCCCTTACAGCCAACACTGAAGCTTTCTTT. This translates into CNASSPLTANTEAFF.

CDR3 nucleotide sequence: TGTGCCACCAGGGACAGGGGGCAAGAGACCCAGTACTTC. Amino acid sequence: CATRDRGQETQYF. This chain connects TRBV19 to TRBJ2-5; 11 bases line up with TRBD1. V shed 10 bases, J shed 2 bases, and the junction held 3 bases outside the gene matches. This CDR3 contains 13 residues. Germline V lookup: CDR1 LNHDA, CDR2 SQIVND (reference sequence).

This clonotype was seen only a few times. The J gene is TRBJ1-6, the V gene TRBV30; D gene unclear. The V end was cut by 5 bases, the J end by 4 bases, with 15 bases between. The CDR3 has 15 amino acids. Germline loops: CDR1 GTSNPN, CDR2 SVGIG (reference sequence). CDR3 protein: CAWGLKRVYNSPLHF. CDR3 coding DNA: TGTGCCTGGGGCCTTAAACGGGTTTATAATTCACCCCTCCACTTT.

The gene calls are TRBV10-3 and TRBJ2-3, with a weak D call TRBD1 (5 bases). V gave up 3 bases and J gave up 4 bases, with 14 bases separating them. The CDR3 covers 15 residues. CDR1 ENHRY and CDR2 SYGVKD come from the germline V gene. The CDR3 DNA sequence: TGTGCCATCAGTGACCCCCGGGTAGGGGCAGATACGCAGTATTTT. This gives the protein CAISDPRVGADTQYF.

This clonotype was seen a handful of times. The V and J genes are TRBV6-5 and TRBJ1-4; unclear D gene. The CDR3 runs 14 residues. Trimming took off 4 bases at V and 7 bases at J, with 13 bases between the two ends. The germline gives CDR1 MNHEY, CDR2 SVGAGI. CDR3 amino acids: CASSSQGSLEKLFF. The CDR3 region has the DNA TGTGCCAGCAGTTCCCAAGGATCGCTTGAAAAACTGTTTTTT.

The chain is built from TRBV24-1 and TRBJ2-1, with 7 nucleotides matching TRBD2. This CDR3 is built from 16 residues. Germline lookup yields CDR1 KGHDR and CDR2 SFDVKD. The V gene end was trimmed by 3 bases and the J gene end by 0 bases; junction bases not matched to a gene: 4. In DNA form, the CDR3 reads TGTGCCACCAGTGATACCGGCGGGGGCTCCTACAATGAGCAGTTCTTC. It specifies CATSDTGGGSYNEQFF.

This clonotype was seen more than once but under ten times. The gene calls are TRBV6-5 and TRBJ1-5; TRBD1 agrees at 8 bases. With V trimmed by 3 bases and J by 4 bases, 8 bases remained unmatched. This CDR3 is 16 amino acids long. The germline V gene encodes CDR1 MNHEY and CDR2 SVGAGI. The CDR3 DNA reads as TGTGCCAGCAGTTATGGTCCAGGGGGCAAAAATCAGCCCCAGCATTTT. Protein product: CASSYGPGGKNQPQHF.

CDR3 sequence (DNA): TGTGCCAGCAGCTTAAATGCGAACACCGGGGAGCTGTTTTTT. This gives the protein CASSLNANTGELFF. The V and J genes are TRBV7-3 and TRBJ2-2, with D hard to call. V lost 1 base and J 0 bases, leaving 3 bases between the germline ends. Looked up from germline, CDR1 is SGHTA and CDR2 is FQGTGA. The CDR3 spans 14 residues.

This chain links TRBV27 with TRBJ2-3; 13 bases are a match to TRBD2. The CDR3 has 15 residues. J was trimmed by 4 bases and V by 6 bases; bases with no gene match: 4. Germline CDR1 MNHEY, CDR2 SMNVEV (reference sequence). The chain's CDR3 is CASSSLAGGSDTQYF. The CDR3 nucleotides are TGTGCCAGCAGCTCACTAGCGGGAGGGTCAGATACGCAGTATTTT.

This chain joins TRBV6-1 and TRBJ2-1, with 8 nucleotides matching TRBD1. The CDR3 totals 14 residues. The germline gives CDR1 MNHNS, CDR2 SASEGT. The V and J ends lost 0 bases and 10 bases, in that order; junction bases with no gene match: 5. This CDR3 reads CASSEARAGGEQFF. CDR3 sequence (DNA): TGTGCCAGCAGTGAAGCGAGGGCAGGGGGCGAGCAGTTCTTC.

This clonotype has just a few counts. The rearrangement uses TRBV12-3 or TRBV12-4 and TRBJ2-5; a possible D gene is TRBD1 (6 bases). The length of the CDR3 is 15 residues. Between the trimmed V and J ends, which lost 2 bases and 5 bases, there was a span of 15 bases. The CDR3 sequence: CASSLLGGEMETQYF. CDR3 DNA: TGTGCCAGCAGTTTACTAGGGGGAGAAATGGAGACCCAGTACTTC.

DNA for the CDR3: TGTGCCACTTCGCAGATAGGGAATCAGCCCCAGCATTTT. Translated: CATSQIGNQPQHF. The chain recombines TRBV6-1 with TRBJ1-5; no firm D call. Germline CDR1 MNHNS, CDR2 SASEGT. V lost 10 bases to trimming and J lost 4 bases, with 14 bases between them. CDR3 size: 13 residues.

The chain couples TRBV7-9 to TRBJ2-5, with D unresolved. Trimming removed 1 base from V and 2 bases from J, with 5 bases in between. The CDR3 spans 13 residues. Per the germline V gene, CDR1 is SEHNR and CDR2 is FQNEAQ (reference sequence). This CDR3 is CASSLVAQETQYF. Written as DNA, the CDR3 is TGTGCCAGCAGCTTAGTCGCTCAAGAGACCCAGTACTTC. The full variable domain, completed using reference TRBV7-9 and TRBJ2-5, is DTGVSQNPRHKITKRGQNVTFRCDPISEHNRLYWYRQTLGQGPEFLTYFQNEAQLEKSRLLSDRFSAERPKGSFSTLEIQRTEQGDSAMYLCASSLVAQETQYFGPGTRLLVL.

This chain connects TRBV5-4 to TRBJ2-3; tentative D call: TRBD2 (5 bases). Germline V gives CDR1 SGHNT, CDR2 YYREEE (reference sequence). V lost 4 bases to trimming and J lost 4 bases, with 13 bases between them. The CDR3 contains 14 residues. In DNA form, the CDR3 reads TGTGCCAGCAGCAGGACTTTCCCCCCAGATACGCAGTATTTT. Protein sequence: CASSRTFPPDTQYF. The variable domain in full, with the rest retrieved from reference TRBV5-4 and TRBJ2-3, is ETGVTQSPTHLIKTRGQQVTLRCSSQSGHNTVSWYQQALGQGPQFIFQYYREEENGRGNFPPRFSGLQFPNYSSELNVNALELDDSALYLCASSRTFPPDTQYFGPGTRLTVL.

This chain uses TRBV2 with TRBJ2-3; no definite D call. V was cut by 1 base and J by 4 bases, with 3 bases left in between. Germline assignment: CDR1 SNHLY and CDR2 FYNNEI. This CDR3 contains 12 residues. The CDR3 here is CASSEEADTQYF. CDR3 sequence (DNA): TGTGCCAGCAGTGAAGAGGCAGATACGCAGTATTTT. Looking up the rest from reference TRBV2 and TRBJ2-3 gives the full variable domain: EPEVTQTPSHQVTQMGQEVILRCVPISNHLYFYWYRQILGQKVEFLVSFYNNEISEKSEIFDDQFSVERPDGSNFTLKIRSTKLEDSAMYFCASSEEADTQYFGPGTRLTVL.

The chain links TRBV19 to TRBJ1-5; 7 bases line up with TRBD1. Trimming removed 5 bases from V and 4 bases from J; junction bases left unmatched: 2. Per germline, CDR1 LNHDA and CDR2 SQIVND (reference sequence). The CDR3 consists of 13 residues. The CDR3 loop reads CASSGTENQPQHF. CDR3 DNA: TGTGCCAGTAGTGGGACAGAGAATCAGCCCCAGCATTTT.

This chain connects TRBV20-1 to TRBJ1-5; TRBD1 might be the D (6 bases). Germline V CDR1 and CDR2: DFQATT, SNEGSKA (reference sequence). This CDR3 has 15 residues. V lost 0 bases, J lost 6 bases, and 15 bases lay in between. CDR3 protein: CSAREGGGEGQPQHF. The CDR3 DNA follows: TGCAGTGCTAGAGAGGGGGGGGGCGAGGGTCAGCCCCAGCATTTT.

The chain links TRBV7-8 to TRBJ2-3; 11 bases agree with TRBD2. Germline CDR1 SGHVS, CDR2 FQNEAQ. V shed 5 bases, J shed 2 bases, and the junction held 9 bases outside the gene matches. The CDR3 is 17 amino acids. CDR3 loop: CASSRTSGHTFTDTQYF. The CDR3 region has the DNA TGTGCCAGCAGCCGGACTAGCGGGCACACCTTCACAGATACGCAGTATTTT. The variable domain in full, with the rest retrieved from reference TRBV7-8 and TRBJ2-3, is GAGVSQSPRYKVAKRGQDVALRCDPISGHVSLFWYQQALGQGPEFLTYFQNEAQLDKSGLPSDRFFAERPEGSVSTLKIQRTQQEDSAVYLCASSRTSGHTFTDTQYFGPGTRLTVL.

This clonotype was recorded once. The chain's CDR3 is CAWRMASTPETQYF. The DNA of the CDR3 is TGTGCCTGGAGGATGGCTAGCACCCCCGAGACCCAGTACTTC. The chain carries TRBV30 and TRBJ2-5, with D perhaps TRBD2 (5 bases). CDR1 GTSNPN and CDR2 SVGIG come from the germline V gene (reference sequence). The CDR3 consists of 14 residues. Trimming shortened V by 3 bases and J by 5 bases, and 16 bases separated the two germline ends.

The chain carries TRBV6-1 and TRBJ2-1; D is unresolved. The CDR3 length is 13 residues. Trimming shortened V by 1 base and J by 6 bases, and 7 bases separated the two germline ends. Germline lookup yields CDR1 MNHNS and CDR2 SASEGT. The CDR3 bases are TGTGCCAGCAGTGAAGGGAGTTTCAATGAGCAGTTCTTC. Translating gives CASSEGSFNEQFF.